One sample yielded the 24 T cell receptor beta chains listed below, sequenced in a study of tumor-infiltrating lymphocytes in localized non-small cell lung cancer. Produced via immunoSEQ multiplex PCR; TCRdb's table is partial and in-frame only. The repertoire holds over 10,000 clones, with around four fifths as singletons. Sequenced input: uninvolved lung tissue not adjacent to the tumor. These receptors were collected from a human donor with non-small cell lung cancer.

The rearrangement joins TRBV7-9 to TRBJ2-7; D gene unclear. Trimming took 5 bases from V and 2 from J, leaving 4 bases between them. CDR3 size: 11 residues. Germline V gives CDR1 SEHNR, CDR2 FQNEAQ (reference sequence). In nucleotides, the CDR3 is TGTGCCAGCAGCAGAACCTACGAGCAGTACTTC. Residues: CASSRTYEQYF.

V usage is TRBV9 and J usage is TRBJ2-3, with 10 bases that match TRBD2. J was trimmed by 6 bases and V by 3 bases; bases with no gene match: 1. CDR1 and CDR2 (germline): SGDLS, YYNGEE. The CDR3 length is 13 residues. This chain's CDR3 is CASSAGLADTQYF. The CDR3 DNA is TGTGCCAGCAGCGCGGGACTAGCGGATACGCAGTATTTT.

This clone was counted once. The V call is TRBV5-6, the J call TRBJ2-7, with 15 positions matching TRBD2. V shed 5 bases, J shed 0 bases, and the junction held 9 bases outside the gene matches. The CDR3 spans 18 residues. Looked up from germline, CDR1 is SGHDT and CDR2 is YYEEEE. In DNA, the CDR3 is TGTGCCAGCAGGCCGGGACTAGCGGGAGGACGAAACTCCTACGAGCAGTACTTC. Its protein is CASRPGLAGGRNSYEQYF.

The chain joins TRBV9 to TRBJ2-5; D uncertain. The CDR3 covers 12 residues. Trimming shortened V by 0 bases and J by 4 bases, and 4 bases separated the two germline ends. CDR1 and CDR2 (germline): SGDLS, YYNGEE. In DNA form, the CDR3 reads TGTGCCAGCAGCGTAGGGGCAGAGACCCAGTACTTC. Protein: CASSVGAETQYF.

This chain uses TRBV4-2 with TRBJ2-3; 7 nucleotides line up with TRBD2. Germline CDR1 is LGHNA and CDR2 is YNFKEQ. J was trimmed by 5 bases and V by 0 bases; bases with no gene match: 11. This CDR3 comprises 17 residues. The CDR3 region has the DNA TGTGCCAGCAGCCAAGAGGGAAGGGCGGGAGCGGTAGATACGCAGTATTTT. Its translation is CASSQEGRAGAVDTQYF.

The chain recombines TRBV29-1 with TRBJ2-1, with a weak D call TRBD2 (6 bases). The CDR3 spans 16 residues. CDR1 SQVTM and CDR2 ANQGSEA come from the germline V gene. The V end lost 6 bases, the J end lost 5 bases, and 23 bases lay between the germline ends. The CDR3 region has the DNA TGCAGCGTATCAAAGGGGCGTGGTGGGGGGAACAATGAGCAGTTCTTC. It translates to CSVSKGRGGGNNEQFF.

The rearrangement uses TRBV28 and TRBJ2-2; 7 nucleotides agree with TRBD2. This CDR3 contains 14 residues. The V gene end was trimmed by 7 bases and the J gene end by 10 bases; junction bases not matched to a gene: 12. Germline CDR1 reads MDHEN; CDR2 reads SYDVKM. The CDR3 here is CASKSGAGETELFF. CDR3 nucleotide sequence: TGTGCCAGCAAGAGCGGGGCGGGAGAAACGGAGCTGTTTTTT.

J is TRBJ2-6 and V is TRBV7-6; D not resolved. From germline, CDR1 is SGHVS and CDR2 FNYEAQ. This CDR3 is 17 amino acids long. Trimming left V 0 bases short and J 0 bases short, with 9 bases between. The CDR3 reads CASSLAPPGSGANVLTF. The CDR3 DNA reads TGTGCCAGCAGCTTAGCCCCTCCGGGCTCTGGGGCCAACGTCCTGACTTTC.

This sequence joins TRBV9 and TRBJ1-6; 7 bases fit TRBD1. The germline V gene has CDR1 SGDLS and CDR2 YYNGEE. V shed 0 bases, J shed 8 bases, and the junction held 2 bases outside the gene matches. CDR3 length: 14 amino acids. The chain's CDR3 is CASSVAGGDSPLHF. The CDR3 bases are TGTGCCAGCAGCGTAGCAGGGGGAGATTCACCCCTCCACTTT. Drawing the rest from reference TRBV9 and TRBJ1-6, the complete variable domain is DSGVTQTPKHLITATGQRVTLRCSPRSGDLSVYWYQQSLDQGLQFLIQYYNGEERAKGNILERFSAQQFPDLHSELNLSSLELGDSALYFCASSVAGGDSPLHFGNGTRLTVT.

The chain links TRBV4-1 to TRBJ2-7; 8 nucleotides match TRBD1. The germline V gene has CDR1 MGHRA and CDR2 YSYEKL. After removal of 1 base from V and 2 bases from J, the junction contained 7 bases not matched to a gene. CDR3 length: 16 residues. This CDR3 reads CASSQGSDRATYEQYF. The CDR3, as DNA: TGCGCCAGCAGCCAAGGTTCGGACAGGGCGACCTACGAGCAGTACTTC.

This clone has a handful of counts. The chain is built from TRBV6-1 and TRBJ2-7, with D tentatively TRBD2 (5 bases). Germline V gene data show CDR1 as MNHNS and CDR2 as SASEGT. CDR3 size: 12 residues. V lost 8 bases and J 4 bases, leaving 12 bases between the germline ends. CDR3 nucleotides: TGTGCCAGCCAAGGGAGAGGTTACGAGCAGTACTTC. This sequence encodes CASQGRGYEQYF.

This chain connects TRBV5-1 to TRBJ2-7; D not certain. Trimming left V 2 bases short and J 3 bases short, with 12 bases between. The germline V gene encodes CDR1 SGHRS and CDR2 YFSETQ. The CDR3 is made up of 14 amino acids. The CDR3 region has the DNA TGCGCCAGCAGCTTTGATCCTAACAACTACGAGCAGTACTTC. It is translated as CASSFDPNNYEQYF.

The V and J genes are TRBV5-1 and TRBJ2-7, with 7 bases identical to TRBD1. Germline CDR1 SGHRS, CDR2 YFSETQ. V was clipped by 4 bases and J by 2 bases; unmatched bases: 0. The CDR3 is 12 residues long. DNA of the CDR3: TGCGCCAGCAGCGGGACAGCCTACGAGCAGTACTTC. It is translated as CASSGTAYEQYF.

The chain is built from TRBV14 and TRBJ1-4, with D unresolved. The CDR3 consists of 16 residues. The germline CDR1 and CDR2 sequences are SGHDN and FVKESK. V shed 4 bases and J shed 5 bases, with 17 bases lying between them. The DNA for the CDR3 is TGTGCCAGCAGCCCCCACAACGGACGGAAAAATGAAAAACTGTTTTTT. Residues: CASSPHNGRKNEKLFF. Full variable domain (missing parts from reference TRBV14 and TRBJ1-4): EAGVTQFPSHSVIEKGQTVTLRCDPISGHDNLYWYRRVMGKEIKFLLHFVKESKQDESGMPNNRFLAERTGGTYSTLKVQPAELEDSGVYFCASSPHNGRKNEKLFFGSGTQLSVL.

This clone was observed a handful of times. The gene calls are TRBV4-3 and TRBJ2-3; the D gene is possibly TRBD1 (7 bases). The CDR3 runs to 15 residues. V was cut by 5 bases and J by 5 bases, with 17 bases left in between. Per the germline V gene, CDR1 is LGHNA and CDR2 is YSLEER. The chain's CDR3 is CASSKGAGQGDTQYF. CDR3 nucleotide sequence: TGCGCCAGCAGCAAGGGGGCGGGGCAGGGAGATACGCAGTATTTT.

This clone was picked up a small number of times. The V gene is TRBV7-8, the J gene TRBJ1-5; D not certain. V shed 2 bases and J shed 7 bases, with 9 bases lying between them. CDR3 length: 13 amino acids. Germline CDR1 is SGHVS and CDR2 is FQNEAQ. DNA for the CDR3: TGTGCCAGCAGCTTAAGCCACGAGCAGCCCCAGCATTTT. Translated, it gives CASSLSHEQPQHF.

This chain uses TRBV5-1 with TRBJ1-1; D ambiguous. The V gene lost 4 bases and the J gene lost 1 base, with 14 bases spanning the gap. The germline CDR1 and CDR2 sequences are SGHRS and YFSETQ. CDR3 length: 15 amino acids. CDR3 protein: CASSLELGRNTEAFF. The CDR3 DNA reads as TGCGCCAGCAGCCTGGAGCTTGGGAGGAACACTGAAGCTTTCTTT.

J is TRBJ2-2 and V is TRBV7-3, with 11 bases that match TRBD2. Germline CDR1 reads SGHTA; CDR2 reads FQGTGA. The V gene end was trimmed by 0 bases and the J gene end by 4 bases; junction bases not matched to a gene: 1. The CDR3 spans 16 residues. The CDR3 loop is CASSLTSGRATGELFF. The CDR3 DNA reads TGTGCCAGCAGCTTAACTAGCGGGAGGGCCACCGGGGAGCTGTTTTTT.

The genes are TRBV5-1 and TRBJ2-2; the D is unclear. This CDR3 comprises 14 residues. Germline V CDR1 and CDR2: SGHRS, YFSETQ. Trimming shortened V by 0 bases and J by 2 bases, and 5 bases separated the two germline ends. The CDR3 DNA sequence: TGCGCCAGCAGCTTGGCTTACAACACCGGGGAGCTGTTTTTT. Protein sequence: CASSLAYNTGELFF.

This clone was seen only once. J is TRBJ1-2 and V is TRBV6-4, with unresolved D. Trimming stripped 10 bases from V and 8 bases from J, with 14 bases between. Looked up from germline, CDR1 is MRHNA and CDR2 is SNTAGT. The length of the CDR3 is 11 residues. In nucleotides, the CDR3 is TGTGCCACTCTCCACACGCGGGGCTACACCTTC. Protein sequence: CATLHTRGYTF.

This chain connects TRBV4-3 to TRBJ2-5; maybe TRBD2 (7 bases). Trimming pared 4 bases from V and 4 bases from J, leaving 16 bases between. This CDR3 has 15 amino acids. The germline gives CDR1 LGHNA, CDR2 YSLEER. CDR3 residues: CASSRGGGARETQYF. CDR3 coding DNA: TGCGCCAGCAGCCGGGGAGGGGGGGCGCGAGAGACCCAGTACTTC.

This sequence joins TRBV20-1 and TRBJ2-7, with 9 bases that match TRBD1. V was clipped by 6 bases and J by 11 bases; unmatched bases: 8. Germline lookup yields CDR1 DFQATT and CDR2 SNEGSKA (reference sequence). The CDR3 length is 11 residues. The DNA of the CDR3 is TGCAGTGCCGAAATCCGGGACAGGGAGTACTTC. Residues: CSAEIRDREYF.

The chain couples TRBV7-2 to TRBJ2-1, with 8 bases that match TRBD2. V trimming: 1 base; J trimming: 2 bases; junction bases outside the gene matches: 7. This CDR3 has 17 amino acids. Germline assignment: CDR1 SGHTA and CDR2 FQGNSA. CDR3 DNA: TGTGCCAGCAGCTTAGGTCTAGCGGGCGCCGCCTACAATGAGCAGTTCTTC. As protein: CASSLGLAGAAYNEQFF.

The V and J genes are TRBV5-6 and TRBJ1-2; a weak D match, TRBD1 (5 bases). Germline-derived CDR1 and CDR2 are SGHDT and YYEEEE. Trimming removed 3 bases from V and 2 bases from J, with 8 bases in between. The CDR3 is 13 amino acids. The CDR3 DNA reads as TGTGCCAGCAGCTCGGGACTGAACTATGGCTACACCTTC. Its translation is CASSSGLNYGYTF.